The rows below give T cell receptor beta chains drawn from one sample of a study of T-cell memory formation after mild COVID-19. TCRdb fed the 5' RACE reads into MiXCR, producing one record per CDR3 protein. Of roughly 240,000 distinct CDR3 sequences in the sample, 15% are singletons; the top ten hold approximately 2.1%. Sequenced material: PBMCs or a T cell subset sorted from them (not recorded which). Every receptor here comes from an adult woman who had mild COVID-19 (a few samples of this study predate the infection). Cell type and time point are not known. CDR3s include the opening cysteine and the closing phenylalanine or tryptophan. Each record gives: clone size, V gene, D gene, J gene, CDR3 DNA, CDR3 protein. A D gene is named only where the DNA matches it firmly. Only some rows state a clone size, as once, few, many or a class for expanded clones.

clone size: .
V gene: TRBV9
D gene: TRBD2
J gene: TRBJ2-2
CDR3 DNA: TGTGCCAGCAGCCCCAGCGGGGGGGACACCGGGGAGCTGTTTTTT
CDR3 protein: CASSPSGGDTGELFF

clone size: few
V gene: TRBV29-1
D gene: .
J gene: TRBJ1-1
CDR3 DNA: TGCAGCTCCATCTCTTCGGGGGATGAAGCTTTCTTT
CDR3 protein: CSSISSGDEAFF

clone size: many
V gene: TRBV5-6
D gene: .
J gene: TRBJ2-7
CDR3 DNA: TGTGCCAGCAGCTCTCCTAGCGCCTACGAGCAGTACTTC
CDR3 protein: CASSSPSAYEQYF

clone size: few
V gene: TRBV5-5
D gene: .
J gene: TRBJ1-5
CDR3 DNA: TGTGCCAGCAGCTTGTACGCAAGCGGCAATCAGCCCCAGCATTTT
CDR3 protein: CASSLYASGNQPQHF

clone size: .
V gene: TRBV6-1
D gene: .
J gene: TRBJ1-4
CDR3 DNA: TGTGCCAGCAGTGAAGCTGGGGTGGCCAGGGAAAAACTGTTTTTT
CDR3 protein: CASSEAGVAREKLFF

clone size: .
V gene: TRBV18
D gene: TRBD1
J gene: TRBJ1-1
CDR3 DNA: TGTGCCAGCTCACCGGGACAGGGCACGAACACTGAAGCTTTCTTT
CDR3 protein: CASSPGQGTNTEAFF

clone size: many
V gene: TRBV4-1
D gene: .
J gene: TRBJ1-5
CDR3 DNA: TGCGCCAGCAGCCAGCCAGGGCAGGGGAAGAATCAGCCCCAGCATTTT
CDR3 protein: CASSQPGQGKNQPQHF

clone size: .
V gene: TRBV25-1
D gene: .
J gene: TRBJ1-5
CDR3 DNA: TGTGCCAGCAGCAGAACAGGGTCGGGTCAGCCCCAGCATTTT
CDR3 protein: CASSRTGSGQPQHF

clone size: few
V gene: TRBV5-1
D gene: .
J gene: TRBJ1-3
CDR3 DNA: TGCGCCAGCAGCTTGGATCGGGCACCTGGAAACACCATATATTTT
CDR3 protein: CASSLDRAPGNTIYF

clone size: .
V gene: TRBV7-2
D gene: .
J gene: TRBJ1-2
CDR3 DNA: TGTGCCAGCAGCTCCACGGTAACAGGGTTCAACGGCTACACCTTC
CDR3 protein: CASSSTVTGFNGYTF

clone size: few
V gene: TRBV20-1
D gene: .
J gene: TRBJ2-1
CDR3 DNA: TGCAGTGCCCGGGACTCTCCCATAAATGAGCAGTTCTTC
CDR3 protein: CSARDSPINEQFF

clone size: few
V gene: TRBV19
D gene: .
J gene: TRBJ1-2
CDR3 DNA: TGTGCCAGTACCGACCCAGGGGTACGAAACTATGGCTACACCTTC
CDR3 protein: CASTDPGVRNYGYTF

clone size: few
V gene: TRBV6-5
D gene: .
J gene: TRBJ2-7
CDR3 DNA: TGTGCCAGCAGTAAGACGGTATCCTACGAGCAGTACTTC
CDR3 protein: CASSKTVSYEQYF

clone size: few
V gene: TRBV18
D gene: .
J gene: TRBJ2-4
CDR3 DNA: TGTGCCAGCTCAAACGGGGCACTCGGAGCCAAAAACATTCAGTACTTC
CDR3 protein: CASSNGALGAKNIQYF

clone size: few
V gene: TRBV29-1
D gene: .
J gene: TRBJ1-1
CDR3 DNA: TGCAGCGTTGAAGACCTGAACACTGAAGCTTTCTTT
CDR3 protein: CSVEDLNTEAFF

clone size: .
V gene: TRBV30
D gene: .
J gene: TRBJ1-1
CDR3 DNA: TGTGCCTGGAATAATAAGGGGCGCCCTGAAGCTTTCTTT
CDR3 protein: CAWNNKGRPEAFF

clone size: .
V gene: TRBV20-1
D gene: .
J gene: TRBJ2-3
CDR3 DNA: TGCAGTTCCTCCCGGGCGGGCACAGATACGCAGTATTTT
CDR3 protein: CSSSRAGTDTQYF

clone size: few
V gene: TRBV2
D gene: TRBD1
J gene: TRBJ2-3
CDR3 DNA: TGTGCCAGCAGCCCCCTGACAGGGGCGCCAGATACGCAGTATTTT
CDR3 protein: CASSPLTGAPDTQYF

clone size: .
V gene: TRBV7-2
D gene: .
J gene: TRBJ1-2
CDR3 DNA: TGTGCCAGCAGCACCTCACAGGGTGGAGGCTACACCTTC
CDR3 protein: CASSTSQGGGYTF

clone size: many
V gene: TRBV9
D gene: .
J gene: TRBJ2-1
CDR3 DNA: TGTGCCAGCAGCCCCCGGGGAAACTCCTACAATGAGCAGTTCTTC
CDR3 protein: CASSPRGNSYNEQFF

clone size: .
V gene: TRBV6-5
D gene: TRBD2
J gene: TRBJ2-1
CDR3 DNA: TGTGCCAGCAGAAGACTAGCGGGAAAATACAATGAGCAGTTCTTC
CDR3 protein: CASRRLAGKYNEQFF

clone size: .
V gene: TRBV7-9
D gene: .
J gene: TRBJ1-1
CDR3 DNA: TGTGCCAGCAGCTTGCCAGGGTACGCTTTCTTT
CDR3 protein: CASSLPGYAFF

clone size: many
V gene: TRBV10-3
D gene: .
J gene: TRBJ2-7
CDR3 DNA: TGTGCCATCAGTGAGTCGGGGTACGAGCAGTACTTC
CDR3 protein: CAISESGYEQYF

clone size: many
V gene: TRBV29-1
D gene: TRBD1
J gene: TRBJ1-1
CDR3 DNA: TGCAGCGCCGGACAGGGATCATTTAACACTGAAGCTTTCTTT
CDR3 protein: CSAGQGSFNTEAFF

clone size: .
V gene: TRBV10-3
D gene: .
J gene: TRBJ2-7
CDR3 DNA: TGTGCCACCCGGGCCGGGGGCAACTACGAGCAGTACTTC
CDR3 protein: CATRAGGNYEQYF

clone size: .
V gene: TRBV27
D gene: .
J gene: TRBJ2-1
CDR3 DNA: TGTGCCAGCAGGGATTTAGCGGAATACAATGAGCAGTTCTTC
CDR3 protein: CASRDLAEYNEQFF

clone size: few
V gene: TRBV12-3/TRBV12-4
D gene: TRBD2
J gene: TRBJ2-1
CDR3 DNA: TGTGCCAGCAGTCGACCGGGACTAGCGGGAGGGCCATACAATGAGCAGTTCTTC
CDR3 protein: CASSRPGLAGGPYNEQFF

clone size: .
V gene: TRBV7-9
D gene: .
J gene: TRBJ1-1
CDR3 DNA: TGTGCCACAGGGAAAGACACTGAAGCTTTCTTT
CDR3 protein: CATGKDTEAFF

clone size: .
V gene: TRBV12-3/TRBV12-4
D gene: .
J gene: TRBJ1-2
CDR3 DNA: TGTGCCAGCAGTGGACAGTTTTCTAACTATGGCTACACCTTC
CDR3 protein: CASSGQFSNYGYTF

clone size: few
V gene: TRBV30
D gene: .
J gene: TRBJ1-3
CDR3 DNA: TGTGCCTGGTCCCGGGGCTCTGGAAACACCATATATTTT
CDR3 protein: CAWSRGSGNTIYF

clone size: .
V gene: TRBV5-1
D gene: .
J gene: TRBJ1-1
CDR3 DNA: TGCGCCAGCAAGGTAAGGTCAGGGGCCACTGAAGCTTTCTTT
CDR3 protein: CASKVRSGATEAFF

clone size: .
V gene: TRBV10-3
D gene: .
J gene: TRBJ1-2
CDR3 DNA: TGTGCCATCAGTGAGTCCCCTCAGATTACGACCTATGGCTACACCTTC
CDR3 protein: CAISESPQITTYGYTF

clone size: .
V gene: TRBV6-5
D gene: .
J gene: TRBJ2-3
CDR3 DNA: TGTGCCAGCAGTTACACCGGGGCCACAGATACGCAGTATTTT
CDR3 protein: CASSYTGATDTQYF

clone size: .
V gene: TRBV7-3
D gene: .
J gene: TRBJ1-1
CDR3 DNA: TGTGCCAGCAGCTTAACGAAGGACACTGAAGCTTTCTTT
CDR3 protein: CASSLTKDTEAFF

clone size: .
V gene: TRBV3-1
D gene: .
J gene: TRBJ2-7
CDR3 DNA: TGTGCCAGCAGCCACGGCAGGACCTACGAGCAGTACTTC
CDR3 protein: CASSHGRTYEQYF

clone size: .
V gene: TRBV2
D gene: .
J gene: TRBJ2-3
CDR3 DNA: TGTGCCAGCAGTGAAACTAGATCCACAGATACGCAGTATTTT
CDR3 protein: CASSETRSTDTQYF

clone size: few
V gene: TRBV5-1
D gene: .
J gene: TRBJ2-7
CDR3 DNA: TGCGCCAGCAGCTTGGCGGCAGGGTCACCCTACGAGCAGTACTTC
CDR3 protein: CASSLAAGSPYEQYF

clone size: .
V gene: TRBV20-1
D gene: TRBD2
J gene: TRBJ2-3
CDR3 DNA: TGCAGTGCTAGAGTTCCTAGCGGGACCCGAGGATCCACAGATACGCAGTATTTT
CDR3 protein: CSARVPSGTRGSTDTQYF

clone size: .
V gene: TRBV7-2
D gene: .
J gene: TRBJ1-5
CDR3 DNA: TGTGCCAGCAGCTTAAACGGGCCTAGCAATCAGCCCCAGCATTTT
CDR3 protein: CASSLNGPSNQPQHF

clone size: few
V gene: TRBV7-8
D gene: .
J gene: TRBJ1-1
CDR3 DNA: TGTGCCAGCAGCTTACAGGGTTGGGGCAGTCAAAACACTGAAGCTTTCTTT
CDR3 protein: CASSLQGWGSQNTEAFF

clone size: .
V gene: TRBV2
D gene: TRBD2
J gene: TRBJ2-1
CDR3 DNA: TGTGCCAGCAGTGTCGAGTCTAGCGGGGGCGATGAGCAGTTCTTC
CDR3 protein: CASSVESSGGDEQFF

clone size: .
V gene: TRBV5-1
D gene: .
J gene: TRBJ1-6
CDR3 DNA: TGCGCCAGCAGCTTCATAGGACAGACGGATTCACCCCTCCACTTT
CDR3 protein: CASSFIGQTDSPLHF

clone size: few
V gene: TRBV24-1
D gene: .
J gene: TRBJ2-1
CDR3 DNA: TGTGCCACCAGTGATCTGGACACGGGCTCCTACAATGAGCAGTTCTTC
CDR3 protein: CATSDLDTGSYNEQFF